This T cell receptor beta chain was captured by sequencing in a study of T cell responses to AZD1222 COVID-19 vaccine. General study results and limits: There were vaccine-associated CD4 TCRs across spike, dominant at 160-218 and 743-854. Elevations in Spike-specific TCR breadth and depth followed administration of two AZD1222 doses. The peak T cell response came first, and repertoires were sampled only after it. There were mostly white British donors and more females than males, and clonal diversity was possibly underestimated.

Sequenced by immunoSEQ multiplex PCR; TCRdb stores in-frame clones only, minus some. The table has 90,000 to 110,000 clones, approximately 87% seen once. Germline V CDR1 and CDR2: LNHDA, SQIVND (reference sequence). V lost 2 bases and J lost 2, with 9 bases in between. The CDR3 is 15 residues long. Remarks on this clone: Its antigen is unknown.

The sequencing used peripheral blood, collected on day 0 of AZD1222 vaccination. This TCR was recovered from an adult in good health. The rearrangement links TRBV19 to TRBJ2-2, with D perhaps matching TRBD1 (6 bases). CDR3 DNA sequence: TGTGCCAGTAGTATAACGGACAGTAACACCGGGGAGCTGTTTTTT. Its protein is CASSITDSNTGELFF.